These 9 T cell receptor beta chains share one sample of origin, sequenced in a study of blood T cell repertoires in COVID-19. Sequencing was performed with immunoSEQ multiplex PCR; in TCRdb, only in-frame clones are kept and a portion is missing. The sample yields 90,000 to 100,000 clones, about 89% seen once. The source material was peripheral blood. These receptors all come from a man aged 50-59 years with acute or convalescent COVID-19.

V usage is TRBV19 and J usage is TRBJ1-2; the D is unclear. The CDR3 runs to 11 residues. Per the germline V gene, CDR1 is LNHDA and CDR2 is SQIVND (reference sequence). Trimming took 7 bases from V and 11 from J, leaving 14 bases between them. The CDR3 spells CASMEARRYTF. In DNA form, the CDR3 reads TGTGCCAGTATGGAAGCGCGGAGGTACACCTTC. The full variable domain, with the rest looked up from reference TRBV19 and TRBJ1-2, is DGGITQSPKYLFRKEGQNVTLSCEQNLNHDAMYWYRQDPGQGLRLIYYSQIVNDFQKGDIAEGYSVSREKKESFPLTVTSAQKNPTAFYLCASMEARRYTFGSGTRLTVV.

This rearrangement joins TRBV11-3 to TRBJ2-7; D ambiguous. This CDR3 is built from 14 residues. Per the germline V gene, CDR1 is SGHNT and CDR2 is YENEEA. Between the trimmed V and J ends, which lost 2 bases and 5 bases, there was a span of 13 bases. The CDR3 loop is CASSLIAAQDEQYF. The CDR3 DNA follows: TGTGCCAGCAGCTTAATCGCTGCACAAGACGAGCAGTACTTC.

The chain has TRBV7-9 and TRBJ1-1, with 11 bases fitting TRBD1. Trimming removed 6 bases from V and 5 bases from J; junction bases left unmatched: 8. The CDR3 has 15 residues. Germline-derived CDR1 and CDR2 are SEHNR and FQNEAQ (reference sequence). This chain's CDR3 is CASSLMDRGRTEAFF. CDR3 sequence (DNA): TGTGCCAGCAGTCTAATGGACAGGGGGCGAACTGAAGCTTTCTTT.

The genes are TRBV13 and TRBJ2-2; D is undetermined. V was clipped by 7 bases and J by 3 bases, with 9 bases between them. CDR3 length equals 13 residues. Germline CDR1 is PRHDT and CDR2 is FYEKMQ (reference sequence). This CDR3 reads CASIYRHTGELFF. The CDR3, as DNA: TGTGCCAGCATATATCGTCACACCGGGGAGCTGTTTTTT. Full variable domain (rest looked up from reference TRBV13 and TRBJ2-2): AAGVIQSPRHLIKEKRETATLKCYPIPRHDTVYWYQQGPGQDPQFLISFYEKMQSDKGSIPDRFSAQQFSDYHSELNMSSLELGDSALYFCASIYRHTGELFFGEGSRLTVL.

This clone was found once. The rearrangement uses TRBV29-1 and TRBJ1-2; unclear D gene. The CDR3 length is 12 residues. Germline loops: CDR1 SQVTM, CDR2 ANQGSEA. V shed 5 bases and J shed 4 bases, with 11 bases lying between them. For the CDR3, the DNA is TGCAGCGTTACGGAGGGAGGCTATGGCTACACCTTC. This codes for CSVTEGGYGYTF. The full variable domain, with the rest looked up from reference TRBV29-1 and TRBJ1-2, is SAVISQKPSRDICQRGTSLTIQCQVDSQVTMMFWYRQQPGQSLTLIATANQGSEATYESGFVIDKFPISRPNLTFSTLTVSNMSPEDSSIYLCSVTEGGYGYTFGSGTRLTVV.

This chain links TRBV4-1 with TRBJ2-7; 10 bases are shared with TRBD2. Germline V gene sequence: CDR1 MGHRA, CDR2 YSYEKL. This CDR3 region has 16 residues. Trimming at V came to 0 bases and at J to 2 bases, leaving 4 bases not matched to a gene. In DNA, the CDR3 is TGCGCCAGCAGCCAAGACCCCCTAGCGGGAGCCTACGAGCAGTACTTC. Translation gives CASSQDPLAGAYEQYF.

V usage is TRBV5-6 and J usage is TRBJ2-6; tentatively, D is TRBD1 (5 bases). This CDR3 is built from 15 residues. Trimming pared 2 bases from V and 1 base from J, leaving 7 bases between. Germline CDR1 and CDR2: SGHDT and YYEEEE. The CDR3 loop is CASSLGASGANVLTF. CDR3 nucleotides: TGTGCCAGCAGCTTAGGGGCGTCTGGGGCCAACGTCCTGACTTTC. The full variable domain, with the rest looked up from reference TRBV5-6 and TRBJ2-6, is DAGVTQSPTHLIKTRGQQVTLRCSPKSGHDTVSWYQQALGQGPQFIFQYYEEEERQRGNFPDRFSGHQFPNYSSELNVNALLLGDSALYLCASSLGASGANVLTFGAGSRLTVL.

This clone showed up just a few times. This chain joins TRBV6-6 and TRBJ2-7; 7 bases align to TRBD1. The CDR3 covers 12 residues. Germline V lookup: CDR1 MNHNY, CDR2 SVGAGI (reference sequence). Trimming at V came to 6 bases and at J to 5 bases, leaving 4 bases not matched to a gene. The CDR3 region is CASSWTGDEQYF. The DNA for the CDR3 is TGTGCCAGCAGCTGGACAGGCGACGAGCAGTACTTC.

CDR3: CASRRTRGRDVYTF. For the CDR3, the DNA is TGTGCCAGCAGGAGGACGCGGGGGCGGGATGTCTACACCTTC. The V gene is TRBV6-5, the J gene TRBJ1-2, with D possibly being TRBD1 (6 bases). The CDR3 extends over 14 amino acids. Germline values: CDR1 MNHEY, CDR2 SVGAGI. Trimming stripped 6 bases from V and 10 bases from J, with 21 bases between.